Below are 24 T cell receptor beta chains sequenced from a single sample in a study of blood T cell repertoires in COVID-19. Assay: immunoSEQ multiplex PCR; the TCRdb copy retains only in-frame clones and omits some. The table lists over 70,000 clones, 75% to 90% of them singletons. Sequencing input: peripheral blood. The receptors here all came from a human donor in a cohort sampled during active COVID-19.

This clone was recorded a few times. This chain links TRBV6-6 with TRBJ1-2, with 7 bases fitting TRBD1. V gave up 3 bases and J gave up 4 bases; unmatched junction bases: 2. The CDR3 has 13 residues. Germline CDR1 is MNHNY and CDR2 is SVGAGI (reference sequence). The CDR3 spells CASSYGDSYGYTF. As DNA, the CDR3 is TGTGCCAGCAGTTATGGGGACAGCTATGGCTACACCTTC.

The chain carries TRBV4-2 and TRBJ2-1, with D tentatively TRBD1 (5 bases). V was pared by 1 base and J by 5 bases, with 9 bases between. The CDR3 sequence is 14 residues long. Germline V CDR1 and CDR2: LGHNA, YNFKEQ. CDR3 bases: TGTGCCAGCAGCCAAGGTTCAGGGAACAATGAGCAGTTCTTC. This gives the protein CASSQGSGNNEQFF.

Notes on this clone: At one end, the junction sequence differs from germline, possibly due to a read error. The CDR3 protein is CASREFLDSREQFF. The DNA for the CDR3 is TGCGCCAGCAGGGAGTTCCTCGACAGCAGGGAGCAGTTCTTC. The genes are TRBV10-1 and TRBJ2-1, with D perhaps matching TRBD1 (5 bases). This CDR3 is built from 14 residues. The germline gives CDR1 WNHNN, CDR2 SYGVQD (reference sequence).

This chain links TRBV11-2 with TRBJ2-7; TRBD1 matches at 11 bases. The CDR3 has 15 amino acids. Germline assignment: CDR1 SGHAT and CDR2 FQNNGV. J lost 3 bases, V lost 4 bases, and 5 bases had no gene match. This chain's CDR3 is CASSSPGQGDYEQYF. The CDR3 DNA reads TGTGCCAGCAGCTCCCCGGGACAGGGGGACTACGAGCAGTACTTC.

The chain joins TRBV19 to TRBJ2-1; tentatively, D is TRBD1 (5 bases). The ends were cut back, 10 bases at V and 5 bases at J, with 24 bases in the middle. The CDR3 is made up of 16 amino acids. Germline loops: CDR1 LNHDA, CDR2 SQIVND (reference sequence). CDR3 sequence reads: CATTPWAQGLNNEQFF. The CDR3 DNA reads as TGTGCCACCACACCTTGGGCGCAGGGCCTAAACAATGAGCAGTTCTTC.

The chain employs TRBV27 and TRBJ1-5; D is undetermined. Between the trimmed V and J ends, which lost 2 bases and 7 bases, there was a span of 12 bases. The CDR3 length is 14 residues. Germline V lookup: CDR1 MNHEY, CDR2 SMNVEV (reference sequence). CDR3 DNA sequence: TGTGCCAGCAGTTTACACGGGTTGACCCAGCCCCAGCATTTT. Protein product: CASSLHGLTQPQHF.

This clone was picked up one time. The chain uses TRBV6-5 and TRBJ2-5; D not resolved. This CDR3 contains 14 residues. Germline loops: CDR1 MNHEY, CDR2 SVGAGI. Trimming pared 6 bases from V and 7 bases from J, leaving 18 bases between. This chain's CDR3 is CASRASRLDGTQYF. CDR3 coding DNA: TGTGCCAGCAGGGCTAGTCGCCTCGATGGGACCCAGTACTTC.

The chain joins TRBV5-1 to TRBJ2-3; TRBD2 agrees at 9 bases. V shed 0 bases and J 5 bases; nucleotides not matched to a gene: 7. The CDR3 runs 16 residues. Germline values: CDR1 SGHRS, CDR2 YFSETQ. The CDR3 nucleotides are TGCGCCAGCAGCTTGGACGCGGGAGGGCCCGGAGATACGCAGTATTTT. Its translation: CASSLDAGGPGDTQYF.

In DNA form, the CDR3 reads TGTGCCAGCAGCGTAGAGGGACAGGGCGATGAAAAACTGTTTTTT. This translates into CASSVEGQGDEKLFF. J is TRBJ1-4 and V is TRBV9, with 9 nucleotides matching TRBD1. Germline V gene sequence: CDR1 SGDLS, CDR2 YYNGEE. With V trimmed by 0 bases and J by 6 bases, 3 bases remained unmatched. This CDR3 has 15 residues.

CDR3 sequence (DNA): TGTGCCAGCAGGGGGGGACTAGCGGGAGGGATGAACACCGGGGAGCTGTTTTTT. Encoded protein: CASRGGLAGGMNTGELFF. This sequence joins TRBV27 and TRBJ2-2; 16 nucleotides align to TRBD2. V lost 6 bases, J lost 1 base, and 5 bases stayed unmatched. CDR1 is MNHEY and CDR2 is SMNVEV in the germline V gene (reference sequence). The CDR3 is 18 amino acids.

The chain combines TRBV10-3 with TRBJ2-1, with 10 bases identical to TRBD1. Germline CDR1 is ENHRY and CDR2 is SYGVKD. CDR3 length: 16 residues. With 9 bases clipped from V and 8 bases from J, the junction kept 16 bases outside the gene matches. Written as DNA, the CDR3 is TGTGCCATAAGGGGGGGACAGGGGAAAAGCGGCGATGAGCAGTTCTTC. Its protein product is CAIRGGQGKSGDEQFF.

The gene calls are TRBV6-4 and TRBJ2-6; the D gene is possibly TRBD1 (6 bases). The CDR3 length is 15 residues. With 6 bases removed from V and 3 bases from J, the gap between germline ends came to 12 bases. Germline V gene lookup returns CDR1 MRHNA and CDR2 SNTAGT. The DNA of the CDR3 is TGTGCCAGCAGCCGGGGACATCTTGGGGCCAACGTCCTGACTTTC. Residues: CASSRGHLGANVLTF.

This clone appeared a few times. V is TRBV7-9 and J is TRBJ2-3; TRBD1 agrees at 7 bases. CDR3 length: 14 amino acids. Germline V lookup: CDR1 SEHNR, CDR2 FQNEAQ (reference sequence). Unmatched junction bases numbered 1, after V lost 3 bases and J lost 1 base. Here the CDR3 reads CASSFTGGTDTQYF. For the CDR3, the DNA is TGTGCCAGCAGCTTCACAGGGGGCACAGATACGCAGTATTTT.

This chain connects TRBV11-2 to TRBJ1-1; maybe TRBD1 (6 bases). V gave up 3 bases and J gave up 8 bases, with 7 bases separating them. The CDR3 consists of 11 residues. The germline V gene has CDR1 SGHAT and CDR2 FQNNGV. Written as DNA, the CDR3 is TGTGCCAGCAGCTTTGACAGGGAAGCTTTCTTT. Protein product: CASSFDREAFF.

The chain links TRBV7-3 to TRBJ2-3; 7 bases are a match to TRBD2. V lost 6 bases to trimming and J lost 0 bases; unmatched junction nucleotides: 3. Per the germline V gene, CDR1 is SGHTA and CDR2 is FQGTGA. The CDR3 extends over 14 amino acids. The CDR3 DNA is TGTGCCAGCAGTCTAGCGGAGAGCACAGATACGCAGTATTTT. It codes for CASSLAESTDTQYF.

This clone has a handful of counts. The genes are TRBV14 and TRBJ2-7; no clear D gene. This CDR3 comprises 15 residues. CDR1 is SGHDN and CDR2 is FVKESK in the germline V gene. Trimming pared 1 base from V and 3 bases from J, leaving 13 bases between. CDR3 DNA sequence: TGTGCCAGCAGCCAAGTAAACAGCCCTGACTACGAGCAGTACTTC. Its translation: CASSQVNSPDYEQYF.

The chain employs TRBV3-1 (or the pseudogene TRBV3-2) and TRBJ1-1; the D is unclear. The CDR3 runs 14 residues. Trimming shortened V by 7 bases and J by 4 bases, and 16 bases separated the two germline ends. The germline V gene has CDR1 LGHDT and CDR2 YNNKEL (reference sequence). CDR3 sequence reads: CASTLLSEGTEAFF. The CDR3 DNA sequence: TGTGCCAGCACCCTACTGAGTGAGGGCACTGAAGCTTTCTTT.

This clone was observed a single time. The chain recombines TRBV7-8 with TRBJ2-7, with 7 bases matching TRBD1. Germline V CDR1 and CDR2: SGHVS, FQNEAQ. V trimming: 2 bases; J trimming: 5 bases; junction bases outside the gene matches: 3. The CDR3 is 13 residues long. CDR3 region: CASSLRGLDEQYF. The CDR3 coding sequence is TGTGCCAGCAGCTTAAGGGGGCTAGACGAGCAGTACTTC.

This clone was seen a few times. The chain is built from TRBV6-5 and TRBJ2-7, with 9 bases matching TRBD1. The CDR3 has 13 residues. J was trimmed by 5 bases and V by 8 bases; bases with no gene match: 7. Germline lookup yields CDR1 MNHEY and CDR2 SVGAGI. The CDR3 protein is CASYLDRGHEQYF. As DNA, the CDR3 is TGTGCCAGCTACCTGGACAGGGGCCACGAGCAGTACTTC.

This clone was observed a few times. The rearrangement links TRBV3-1 (or the pseudogene TRBV3-2) to TRBJ2-5; 10 bases fit TRBD2. Germline V lookup: CDR1 LGHDT, CDR2 YNNKEL (reference sequence). Trimming removed 4 bases from V and 5 bases from J; junction bases left unmatched: 7. CDR3 length: 15 amino acids. CDR3 sequence (DNA): TGTGCCAGCAGCCCCACTAGCGGGGACTTTGAGACCCAGTACTTC. It encodes CASSPTSGDFETQYF.

The chain couples TRBV6-5 to TRBJ2-2; possible D gene TRBD1, 6 bases. Germline V gives CDR1 MNHEY, CDR2 SVGAGI. This CDR3 contains 16 residues. Trimming cost V 2 bases and J 5 bases, with 15 bases left between them. CDR3 residues: CASSYGGTQGTGELFF. The CDR3 bases are TGTGCCAGCAGTTACGGTGGCACCCAGGGGACCGGGGAGCTGTTTTTT.

The chain uses TRBV28 and TRBJ2-7; 8 nucleotides match TRBD2. Germline lookup yields CDR1 MDHEN and CDR2 SYDVKM. The CDR3 runs 14 residues. Losses at the gene ends were 6 bases for V and 5 bases for J; bases not matched to a gene: 9. DNA of the CDR3: TGTGCCAGCAGCGTAGCGGGAAGGTTCCACGAGCAGTACTTC. It is translated as CASSVAGRFHEQYF.

The table lists this clone with a few counts. At one boundary the junction diverges from the germline segment, which might be a read error. The chain couples TRBV7-9 to TRBJ1-4; weak D call: TRBD1 (5 bases). Germline V CDR1 and CDR2: SEHNR, FQNEAQ (reference sequence). This CDR3 has 13 amino acids. CDR3 nucleotides: TGTGCCACCACTGACAGTTCCAATGGAAAACTGTTTTTT. It specifies CATTDSSNGKLFF.

The chain couples TRBV29-1 to TRBJ2-1; maybe TRBD2 (5 bases). The CDR3 covers 11 residues. Germline CDR1 is SQVTM and CDR2 is ANQGSEA. V was pared by 4 bases and J by 12 bases, with 13 bases between. The CDR3 loop is CSVARGEGQFF. DNA of the CDR3: TGCAGCGTTGCCCGGGGAGAAGGGCAGTTCTTC.